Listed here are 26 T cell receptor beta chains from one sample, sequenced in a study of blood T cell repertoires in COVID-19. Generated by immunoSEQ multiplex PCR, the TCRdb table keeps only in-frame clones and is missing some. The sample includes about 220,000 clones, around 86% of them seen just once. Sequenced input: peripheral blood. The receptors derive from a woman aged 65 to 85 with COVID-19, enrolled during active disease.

This CDR3 reads CASSTGVIETQYF. The CDR3 bases are TGTGCCAGCAGTACAGGGGTAATAGAGACCCAGTACTTC. This chain joins TRBV12-3 or TRBV12-4 and TRBJ2-5, with 7 bases aligning to TRBD1. V was clipped by 5 bases and J by 4 bases; unmatched bases: 4. This CDR3 is built from 13 residues.

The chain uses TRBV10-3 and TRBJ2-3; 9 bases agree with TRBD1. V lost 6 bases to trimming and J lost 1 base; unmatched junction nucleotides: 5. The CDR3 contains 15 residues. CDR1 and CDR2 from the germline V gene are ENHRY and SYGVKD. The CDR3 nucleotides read TGTGCCATCAGGGGGGACAGGGTGGGCACAGATACGCAGTATTTT. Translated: CAIRGDRVGTDTQYF.

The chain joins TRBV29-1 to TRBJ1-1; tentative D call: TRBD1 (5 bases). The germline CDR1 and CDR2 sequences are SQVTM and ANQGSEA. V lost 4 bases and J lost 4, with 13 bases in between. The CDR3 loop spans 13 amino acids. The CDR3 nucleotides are TGCAGCGTTGCTTGGGGGGGATCCACTGAAGCTTTCTTT. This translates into CSVAWGGSTEAFF.

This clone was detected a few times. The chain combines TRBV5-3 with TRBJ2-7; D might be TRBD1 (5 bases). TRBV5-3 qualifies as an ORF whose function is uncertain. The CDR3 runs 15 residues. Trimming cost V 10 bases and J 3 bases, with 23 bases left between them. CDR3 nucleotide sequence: TGTGCCCGAACCCCAGGTCTACAAAGGGGCTACGAGCAGTACTTC. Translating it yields CARTPGLQRGYEQYF.

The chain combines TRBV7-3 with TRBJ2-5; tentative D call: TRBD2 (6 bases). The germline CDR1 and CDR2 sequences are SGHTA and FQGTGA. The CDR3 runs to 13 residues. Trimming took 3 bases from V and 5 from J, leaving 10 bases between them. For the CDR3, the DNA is TGTGCCAGCAGCTTGACTAGTGGGGAGACCCAGTACTTC. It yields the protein CASSLTSGETQYF.

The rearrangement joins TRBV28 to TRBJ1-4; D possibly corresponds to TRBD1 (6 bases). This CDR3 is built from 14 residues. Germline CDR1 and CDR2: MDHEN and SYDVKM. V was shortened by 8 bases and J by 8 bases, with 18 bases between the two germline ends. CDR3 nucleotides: TGTGCCAGCTCGGGGGGGGCAGTTTTCGAAAAACTGTTTTTT. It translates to CASSGGAVFEKLFF. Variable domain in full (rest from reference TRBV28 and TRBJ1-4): DVKVTQSSRYLVKRTGEKVFLECVQDMDHENMFWYRQDPGLGLRLIYFSYDVKMKEKGDIPEGYSVSREKKERFSLILESASTNQTSMYLCASSGGAVFEKLFFGSGTQLSVL.

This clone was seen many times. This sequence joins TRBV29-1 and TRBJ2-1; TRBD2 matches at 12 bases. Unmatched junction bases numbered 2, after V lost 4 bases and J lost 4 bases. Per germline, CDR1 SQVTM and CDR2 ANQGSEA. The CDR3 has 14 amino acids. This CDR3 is CSVATSGRYNEQFF. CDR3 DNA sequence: TGCAGCGTTGCGACTAGCGGGAGATACAATGAGCAGTTCTTC.

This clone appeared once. CDR3 region: CASSPTGGVPYGYTF. CDR3 in DNA: TGTGCCAGCTCACCAACTGGAGGAGTACCCTATGGCTACACCTTC. The chain carries TRBV18 and TRBJ1-2; no firm D call. The CDR3 covers 15 residues. Germline CDR1 is KGHSH and CDR2 is LQKENI. With 2 bases removed from V and 4 bases from J, the gap between germline ends came to 14 bases.

CDR3 in amino acids: CASSQGAKATNEKLFF. CDR3 nucleotides: TGTGCCAGCAGCCAAGGAGCGAAGGCAACTAATGAAAAACTGTTTTTT. The chain is built from TRBV14 and TRBJ1-4; D is unclear. The CDR3 has 16 residues. Germline lookup yields CDR1 SGHDN and CDR2 FVKESK. The germline V and J ends were trimmed by 1 base and 0 bases, with 9 bases remaining between them.

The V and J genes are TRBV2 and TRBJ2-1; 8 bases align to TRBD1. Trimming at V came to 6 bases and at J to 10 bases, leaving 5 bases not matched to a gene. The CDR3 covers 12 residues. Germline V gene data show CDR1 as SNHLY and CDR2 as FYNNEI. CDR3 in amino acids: CASRPTGVEQFF. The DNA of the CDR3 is TGTGCCAGCAGGCCGACAGGGGTGGAGCAGTTCTTC. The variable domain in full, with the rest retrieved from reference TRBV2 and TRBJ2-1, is EPEVTQTPSHQVTQMGQEVILRCVPISNHLYFYWYRQILGQKVEFLVSFYNNEISEKSEIFDDQFSVERPDGSNFTLKIRSTKLEDSAMYFCASRPTGVEQFFGPGTRLTVL.

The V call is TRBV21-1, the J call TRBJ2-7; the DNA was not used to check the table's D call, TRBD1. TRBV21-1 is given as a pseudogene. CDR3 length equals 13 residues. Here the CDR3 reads CASSNEGGYEQYF. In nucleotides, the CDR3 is TGTGCCAGCAGCAATGAAGGGGGTTACGAGCAGTACTTC.

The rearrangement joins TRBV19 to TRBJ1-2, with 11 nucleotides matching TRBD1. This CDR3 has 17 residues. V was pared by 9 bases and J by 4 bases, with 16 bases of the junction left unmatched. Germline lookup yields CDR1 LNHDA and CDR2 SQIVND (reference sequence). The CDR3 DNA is TGTGCCAGCTCTGGCGCGGACAGGGGGCAAGGCATCTATGGCTACACCTTC. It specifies CASSGADRGQGIYGYTF.

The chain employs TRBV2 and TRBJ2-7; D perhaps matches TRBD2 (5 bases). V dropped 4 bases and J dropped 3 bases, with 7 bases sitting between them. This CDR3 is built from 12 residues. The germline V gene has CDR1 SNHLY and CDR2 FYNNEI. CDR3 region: CASSGSGYEQYF. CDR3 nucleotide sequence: TGTGCCAGCAGTGGGAGCGGCTACGAGCAGTACTTC.

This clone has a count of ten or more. The CDR3 here is CASSETGAETQYF. The DNA for the CDR3 is TGCGCCAGCAGCGAAACAGGGGCGGAGACCCAGTACTTC. The rearrangement joins TRBV5-1 to TRBJ2-5; TRBD1 matches 7 bases. CDR1 is SGHRS and CDR2 is YFSETQ in the germline V gene. V was pared by 4 bases and J by 5 bases, with 5 bases of the junction left unmatched. This CDR3 is 13 amino acids long.

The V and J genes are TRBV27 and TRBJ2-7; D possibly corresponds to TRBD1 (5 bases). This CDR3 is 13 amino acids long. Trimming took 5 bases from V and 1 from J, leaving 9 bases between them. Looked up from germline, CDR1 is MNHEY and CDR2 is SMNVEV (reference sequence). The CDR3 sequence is CASSGAGSYEQYF. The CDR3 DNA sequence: TGTGCCAGCAGTGGGGCAGGGTCCTACGAGCAGTACTTC.

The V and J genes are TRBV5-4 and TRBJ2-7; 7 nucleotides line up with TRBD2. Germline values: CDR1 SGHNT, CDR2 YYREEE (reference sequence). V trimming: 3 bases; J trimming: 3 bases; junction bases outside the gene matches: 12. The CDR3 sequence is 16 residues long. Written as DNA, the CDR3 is TGTGCCAGCAGCTCCCTTGGGGCTAGCGGTCTCTACGAGCAGTACTTC. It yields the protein CASSSLGASGLYEQYF.

The DNA of the CDR3 is TGTGCCAGCAGTCTATACGGGACAGGGAGGAACACTGAAGCTTTCTTT. Translated: CASSLYGTGRNTEAFF. The chain joins TRBV28 to TRBJ1-1, with 9 bases matching TRBD1. Germline CDR1 MDHEN, CDR2 SYDVKM. The CDR3 runs to 16 residues. V lost 5 bases, J lost 1 base, and 8 bases stayed unmatched. Full variable domain (outside the CDR3, taken from reference TRBV28 and TRBJ1-1): DVKVTQSSRYLVKRTGEKVFLECVQDMDHENMFWYRQDPGLGLRLIYFSYDVKMKEKGDIPEGYSVSREKKERFSLILESASTNQTSMYLCASSLYGTGRNTEAFFGQGTRLTVV.

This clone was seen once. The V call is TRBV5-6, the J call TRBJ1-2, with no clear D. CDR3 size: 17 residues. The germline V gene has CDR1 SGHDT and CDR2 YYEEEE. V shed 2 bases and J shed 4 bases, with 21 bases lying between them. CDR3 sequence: CASSLLDHPTAGYGYTF. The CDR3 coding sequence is TGTGCCAGCAGCTTACTGGATCACCCTACTGCGGGCTATGGCTACACCTTC.

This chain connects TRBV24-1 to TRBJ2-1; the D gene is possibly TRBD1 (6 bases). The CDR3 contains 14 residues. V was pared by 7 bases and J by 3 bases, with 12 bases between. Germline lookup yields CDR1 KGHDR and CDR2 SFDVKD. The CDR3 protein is CATSPGHSYNEQFF. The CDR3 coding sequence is TGTGCCACCAGCCCGGGACACAGCTACAATGAGCAGTTCTTC.

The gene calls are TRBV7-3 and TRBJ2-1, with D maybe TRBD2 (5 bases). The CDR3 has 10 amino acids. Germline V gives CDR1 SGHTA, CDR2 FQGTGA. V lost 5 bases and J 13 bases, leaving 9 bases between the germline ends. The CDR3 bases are TGTGCCAGCAGCCGGGATTATCAGTTCTTC. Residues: CASSRDYQFF.

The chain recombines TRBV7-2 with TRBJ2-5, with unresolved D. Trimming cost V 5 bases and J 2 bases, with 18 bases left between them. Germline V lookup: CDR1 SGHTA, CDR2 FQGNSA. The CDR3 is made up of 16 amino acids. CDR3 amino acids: CASSPLAPIGQETQYF. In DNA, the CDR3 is TGTGCCAGCAGCCCCTTAGCCCCCATCGGGCAAGAGACCCAGTACTTC.

The CDR3 nucleotides are TGTGCCAGCAGCCTCAGACAGGGCACTGAAGCTTTCTTT. It is translated as CASSLRQGTEAFF. V and J are TRBV6-5 and TRBJ1-1; 7 positions agree with TRBD1. The CDR3 totals 13 residues. V lost 6 bases to trimming and J lost 4 bases; unmatched junction nucleotides: 5. From germline, CDR1 is MNHEY and CDR2 SVGAGI.

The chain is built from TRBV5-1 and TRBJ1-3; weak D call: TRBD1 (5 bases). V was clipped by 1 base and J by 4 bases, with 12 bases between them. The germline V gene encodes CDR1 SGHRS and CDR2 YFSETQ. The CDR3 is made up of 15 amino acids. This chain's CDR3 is CASSLSGVEGNTIYF. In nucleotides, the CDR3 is TGCGCCAGCAGCTTGTCGGGGGTGGAGGGAAACACCATATATTTT.

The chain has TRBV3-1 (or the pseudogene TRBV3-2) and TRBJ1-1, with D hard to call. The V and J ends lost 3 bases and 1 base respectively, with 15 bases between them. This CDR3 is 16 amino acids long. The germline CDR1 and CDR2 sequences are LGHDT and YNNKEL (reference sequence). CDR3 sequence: CASSQSGKRANTEAFF. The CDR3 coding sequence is TGTGCCAGCAGCCAGTCGGGGAAGAGGGCGAACACTGAAGCTTTCTTT.

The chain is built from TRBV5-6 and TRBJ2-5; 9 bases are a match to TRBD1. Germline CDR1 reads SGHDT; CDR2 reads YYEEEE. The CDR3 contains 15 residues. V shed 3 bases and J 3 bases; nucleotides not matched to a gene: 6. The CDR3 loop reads CASSSRDRAEETQYF. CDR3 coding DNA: TGTGCCAGCAGCTCCCGGGACAGGGCGGAAGAGACCCAGTACTTC.

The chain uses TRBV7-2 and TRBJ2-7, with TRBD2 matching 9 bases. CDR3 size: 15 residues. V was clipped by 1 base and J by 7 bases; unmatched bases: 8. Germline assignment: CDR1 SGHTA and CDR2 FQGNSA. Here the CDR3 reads CASSLGGRAWREQYF. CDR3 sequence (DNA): TGTGCCAGCAGCTTAGGCGGGAGGGCCTGGCGAGAGCAGTACTTC.